A single T cell receptor beta chain is shown here with its context. Per the original data handling: Amplification of reference gene primers was used by the study to estimate nucleated cell counts. Sequencing was performed with immunoSEQ multiplex PCR; in TCRdb, only in-frame clones are kept and a portion is missing. V and J calls and clone size are those listed in that table; D and trimming were worked out from the DNA. The sample includes 25,000 to 30,000 clones, roughly 90% of them seen just once. The sample comes from a study of blood T cell repertoires in COVID-19. Study context: Spain, Italy and the United States supplied samples that represented acute and convalescent COVID-19. PBMCs, B-cell-depleted T cells, or T cells were the source of the cDNA or gDNA that made up the material.

The clonotype was recovered from a human donor in a cohort sampled during active COVID-19. Sequenced input: peripheral blood.

The CDR3 spells CASSLGAGGPITDTQYF. The CDR3 region has the DNA TGTGCCAGCAGCCTGGGGGCGGGGGGGCCGATCACAGATACGCAGTATTTT. V gene TRBV5-8 combines with J gene TRBJ2-3; 9 positions match TRBD2. The germline V gene has CDR1 SGHTS and CDR2 YDEGEE. V was pared by 4 bases and J by 2 bases, with 11 bases of the junction left unmatched. The CDR3 runs 17 residues. The full variable domain, completed using reference TRBV5-8 and TRBJ2-3, is EAGVTQSPTHLIKTRGQQATLRCSPISGHTSVYWYQQALGLGLQFLLWYDEGEERNRGNFPPRFSGRQFPNYSSELNVNALELEDSALYLCASSLGAGGPITDTQYFGPGTRLTVL.